The 3 T cell receptor beta chains below all came from one sample that was sequenced in a study of cytomegalovirus exposure and HLA in healthy donors. The primer mix had 60 Vbeta and 13 Jbeta primers. Repertoires were generated with immunoSEQ multiplex PCR, while TCRdb's copy carries only in-frame clones and drops some. The profile shows about 150,000 clones, about 80% of them singletons. Material: PBMCs. Source of these receptors: a woman in her thirties or forties in good health and CMV-seronegative.

The V gene is TRBV2, the J gene TRBJ2-7; 7 bases line up with TRBD2. The length of the CDR3 is 13 residues. The V segment lost 6 bases and the J segment 3 bases; nucleotides outside the gene matches: 5. In germline, CDR1 is SNHLY, CDR2 FYNNEI. The CDR3 region has the DNA TGTGCCAGCAGGGCCCCGGGGGGCTACGAGCAGTACTTC. The encoded protein is CASRAPGGYEQYF.

The chain recombines TRBV11-2 with TRBJ2-7, with TRBD1 matching over 9 bases. Unmatched junction bases numbered 8, after V lost 4 bases and J lost 7 bases. Germline V gene data show CDR1 as SGHAT and CDR2 as FQNNGV. The CDR3 sequence is 14 residues long. The CDR3 protein is CASSSQQGAREQYF. In DNA form, the CDR3 reads TGTGCCAGCAGCTCACAACAGGGGGCGCGAGAGCAGTACTTC.

The rearrangement links TRBV6-6 to TRBJ2-5; TRBD1 matches at 10 bases. CDR3 length: 16 residues. With V trimmed by 6 bases and J by 10 bases, 17 bases remained unmatched. Germline values: CDR1 MNHNY, CDR2 SVGAGI (reference sequence). The CDR3 loop is CASRPQPGQGLEVQYF. CDR3 nucleotides: TGTGCCAGCAGACCCCAACCGGGACAGGGGCTAGAGGTCCAGTACTTC.